The rows below give T cell receptor beta chains drawn from one sample of a study of CD8 T cells in ankylosing spondylitis. Using its own MiXCR run on the 5' RACE reads, TCRdb lists one record per CDR3 protein. The sample yields roughly 370,000 distinct CDR3 sequences, around 22% seen once. Sequenced input: blood, either unsorted or a sorted T cell fraction (not recorded which). These receptors were obtained from a male donor with ankylosing spondylitis. Both conserved end residues are part of each CDR3. D genes are given only for firm matches. Part of the rows lack a size; the others show once, few, many or a class for expanded clones.

>NA|TRBV7-2|TRBJ2-3|TRBD1
CASSLEGANTDTQYF
TGTGCCAGCAGCTTAGAGGGGGCCAACACAGATACGCAGTATTTT
>few|TRBV5-1|TRBJ2-5|TRBD1
CASSRDRGHQETQYF
TGCGCCAGCAGCCGGGACAGGGGGCACCAAGAGACCCAGTACTTC
>few|TRBV5-1|TRBJ2-5|TRBD2
CASSLAVRTSGKETQYF
TGCGCCAGCAGCTTGGCCGTTAGGACTAGCGGGAAAGAGACCCAGTACTTC
>NA|TRBV10-3|TRBJ2-4|TRBD2
CAISETSGRNIQYF
TGTGCCATCAGTGAGACTAGCGGGAGAAACATTCAGTACTTC
>NA|TRBV20-1|TRBJ1-2|TRBD1
CSARLGQGAHGYTF
TGCAGTGCTAGACTCGGACAGGGGGCTCATGGCTACACCTTC
>NA|TRBV7-9|TRBJ1-1|NA
CASSSRPTRTEAFF
TGTGCCAGCAGCTCAAGACCGACGCGAACTGAAGCTTTCTTT
>NA|TRBV27|TRBJ1-2|NA
CASSATPGGYGYTF
TGTGCCAGCAGTGCGACCCCGGGAGGCTATGGCTACACCTTC
>few|TRBV11-3|TRBJ2-3|TRBD2
CASSLSGSVNYGYF
TGTGCCAGCAGCTTAAGCGGGAGTGTCAATTATGGGTATTTT
>few|TRBV7-3|TRBJ2-7|NA
CASSLTGGARMEYEQYF
TGTGCCAGCAGCTTAACGGGAGGAGCACGAATGGAATACGAGCAGTACTTC
>few|TRBV4-3|TRBJ2-7|NA
CASSQELTYEQYF
TGCGCCAGCAGCCAAGAACTGACTTACGAGCAGTACTTC
>NA|TRBV29-1|TRBJ2-1|TRBD2
CSVQTGLAGNEQFF
TGCAGCGTTCAAACGGGACTAGCGGGCAATGAGCAGTTCTTC
>NA|TRBV10-3|TRBJ2-1|TRBD2
CAISGSGSHNEQFF
TGTGCCATCAGTGGTAGCGGGAGTCACAATGAGCAGTTCTTC
>NA|TRBV20-1|TRBJ2-1|NA
CSARELGALNEQFF
TGCAGTGCTAGAGAATTGGGGGCGCTAAATGAGCAGTTCTTC
>few|TRBV7-8|TRBJ2-1|NA
CASSLAERDSYNEQFF
TGTGCCAGCAGCTTAGCGGAGAGAGATTCCTACAATGAGCAGTTCTTC
>NA|TRBV29-1|TRBJ1-4|TRBD1
CSARDSLEKLFF
TGCAGCGCCCGGGACAGCCTAGAAAAACTGTTTTTT
>NA|TRBV18|TRBJ2-3|TRBD2
CASSRPLANLASGSGNTQYF
TGTGCCAGCTCACGACCACTCGCGAACCTGGCTAGCGGGAGTGGAAATACGCAGTATTTT
>many|TRBV7-3|TRBJ2-1|NA
CASSLRNNEQFF
TGTGCCAGCAGCTTAAGGAACAATGAGCAGTTCTTC
>NA|TRBV5-1|TRBJ2-6|NA
CASSLTGYTGANVLTF
TGCGCCAGCAGTTTAACAGGGTACACTGGGGCCAACGTCCTGACTTTC
>few|TRBV9|TRBJ2-1|NA
CASSSSPHRGEQFF
TGTGCCAGCAGCTCCTCGCCCCACCGCGGCGAGCAGTTCTTC
>few|TRBV6-1|TRBJ1-4|NA
CATQPGGFNEKLFF
TGTGCCACCCAACCCGGGGGTTTTAATGAAAAACTGTTTTTT
>few|TRBV5-1|TRBJ2-7|NA
CASSKQDSAPYEQYF
TGCGCCAGCAGCAAGCAAGACAGCGCACCCTACGAGCAGTACTTC
>NA|TRBV7-9|TRBJ2-1|TRBD2
CASSYGSGSLFF
TGTGCCAGCAGCTACGGTAGCGGGAGCCTGTTCTTC
>few|TRBV20-1|TRBJ2-7|TRBD2
CSAVLGTSGAYEQYF
TGCAGTGCAGTACTCGGGACTAGCGGGGCCTACGAGCAGTACTTC
>few|TRBV11-2|TRBJ1-4|NA
CASSLRAGPNEKLFF
TGTGCCAGCAGCTTAAGGGCAGGACCTAATGAAAAACTGTTTTTT
>NA|TRBV6-1|TRBJ2-1|NA
CASIGDGRGEQFF
TGTGCCAGCATAGGGGACGGCAGGGGTGAGCAGTTCTTC
>few|TRBV27|TRBJ2-2|TRBD2
CASSKTSGRAGAGELFF
TGTGCCAGCAGTAAGACTAGCGGGAGGGCTGGGGCCGGGGAGCTGTTTTTT
>few|TRBV12-3/TRBV12-4|TRBJ1-6|NA
CASRFSSYNSPLHF
TGTGCCAGCAGGTTTAGCTCCTATAATTCACCCCTCCACTTT
>NA|TRBV14|TRBJ2-3|NA
CASSADSVTQYF
TGTGCCAGCAGCGCGGACTCCGTTACGCAGTATTTT